This is a list of T cell receptor beta chains from one sample in a study of blood T cell repertoires in COVID-19. Profiled with immunoSEQ multiplex PCR; TCRdb holds only in-frame clones, not every one. This repertoire shows about 16,000 clones, 85% to 90% found once; its top ten account for roughly 26%. Specimen: peripheral blood. The source of these receptors is a man aged 55-75 years with acute or convalescent COVID-19. Both conserved end residues are part of each CDR3. A D gene is named only where the DNA matches it firmly.

- | TRBV14 | CASSPLGVFGNEQYF
- | TRBV5-1 | CASSLEAGRKGYGYTF
- | TRBV6-1 | CASSAASGISKNIQYF
TRBD1 | TRBV7-2 | CASSVRAGGSYEQFF
TRBD1 | TRBV19 | CASGYQGAGGTEAFF
- | TRBV9 | CASSASGTLDNEQFF
- | TRBV19 | CASSPPDSSYNEQFF
- | TRBV3-1/TRBV3-2 | CASSQDWAGEAFF
- | TRBV28 | CASSTTGGGRNEQFF
- | TRBV7-9 | CASRPTGTANTEAFF
TRBD2 | TRBV4-2 | CASRLLAGAYNEQFF
- | TRBV12-3/TRBV12-4 | CASRRGGYEQYF
TRBD1 | TRBV9 | CASSSGTGNTEAFF
- | TRBV21-1 | CASNPHPLRELYEQYF
- | TRBV18 | CASSLQGETQYF
- | TRBV5-4 | CASSLATDTQYF
- | TRBV19 | CASSRGRSNQPQHF
TRBD1 | TRBV27 | CASSFARGQGGISRETQYF
- | TRBV7-6 | CASSLGGGAHTEAFF
- | TRBV12-3/TRBV12-4 | CASSSGDTQYF
- | TRBV30 | CAWSVDSNTWNSPLHF
TRBD1 | TRBV19 | CASSSTGTVSGELFF
- | TRBV15 | CATSRIAGETQYF
- | TRBV30 | CASTDTGELFF
TRBD2 | TRBV19 | CASKTSGSDTQYF
- | TRBV15 | CATSTGDRGKLFF
- | TRBV12-5 | CASGLTGMSNQPQHF
TRBD1 | TRBV4-1 | CASSQERTGEAFF
TRBD1 | TRBV30 | CAWGRQGVTEAFF
TRBD2 | TRBV6-6 | CASALAGADTQYF
- | TRBV20-1 | CSASPGAGTGELFF
TRBD1 | TRBV30 | CAWSKGDRDYNEQFF
- | TRBV9 | CASSVGVAGDVTQHF
- | TRBV6-1 | CASSEGGAANEKLFF
- | TRBV5-5 | CASSLTDEKLFF
- | TRBV14 | CASSQGDKFYEEQYF
TRBD1 | TRBV2 | CASSPRDRGLGEQFF
- | TRBV7-9 | CASSLSTRSGVNEQFF
- | TRBV29-1 | CSVGGEDGHQETQYF
TRBD2 | TRBV5-5 | CASSTWGGLEQYF
- | TRBV11-1 | CASSFGELYEQYF
TRBD1 | TRBV4-2 | CASSPRDRNSPLHF
TRBD2 | TRBV7-8 | CASSMNTGLAGGGELFF
TRBD1 | TRBV29-1 | CSTGQGSSTDTQYF
- | TRBV7-9 | CASSLRQVYEQYF
TRBD1 | TRBV18 | CASSSPGQGVTEPQHF
TRBD1 | TRBV28 | CASSLYGTVYEQYF
- | TRBV5-1 | CASSLQGRGEETQYF
- | TRBV7-9 | CASLTEGNYGYTF
- | TRBV5-8 | CASSLRQIRTPLHF
- | TRBV7-8 | CASSLVGSPYSNQPQHF
TRBD1 | TRBV5-1 | CASSWDDRGRTGNTIYF
- | TRBV25-1 | CASSRGAGGFIEQYF
TRBD1 | TRBV29-1 | CSVEDREKLFF
- | TRBV5-1 | CASSFRSGGDNEQFF
- | TRBV18 | CASSPRPGGGETQYF
- | TRBV5-1 | CASWEGDGVYEQYF
- | TRBV28 | CASSLRGGLFYEQYF
TRBD1 | TRBV7-9 | CASGQGGQPQHF